The T cell receptor (beta chain) under discussion was sequenced for a study of human T cells and chemical hapten exposure. Background on the study: Weekly scalp doses of diphenylcyclopropenone were given to patients during the approximately 23-week study.

Study findings and constraints: Relative to controls, expanded TCRs formed significantly more large CDR3 similarity clusters. DPC sensitization left the count of TCRs above 1 in 1000 unchanged.

Concerning this clonotype itself: Its matching antigen is unknown. Its ends do not fully match the called genes, so a read error is possible.

The CDR3 is 16 amino acids. Germline CDR1 and CDR2: SSHAT and FNYEAQ (reference sequence). TCRdb reprocessed the RACE reads via MiXCR and lists one record per CDR3 protein. Here the sample spans roughly 250,000 distinct CDR3 sequences, approximately 8.6% being singletons. The time point was: pre-sensitization, week 0. Documented treatment: therapeutic diphenylcyclopropenone sensitization with weekly scalp DPC. This specimen was whole blood, taken in connection with sensitization to the hapten diphenylcyclopropenone (DPC). The chain recombines TRBV7-7 with TRBJ2-2; the D call may be TRBD1 or TRBD2 (5 bases each). The clonotype was recovered from a woman aged 35 to 49 with alopecia areata. Some clones in this sample may be carry-over from other donors' samples. CDR3 amino acids: CASSAVLGAGTGELFF. CDR3 coding DNA: TGTGCTAGCAGCGCCGTTCTTGGGGCGGGCACCGGGGAGCTGTTTTTT.